The T cell receptor (beta chain) described here comes from a study of CD8+ T cells in alopecia areata. Sample treatment: oral pan-JAK inhibitor, 5-10 mg twice daily. RNA extraction and reverse transcription yielded cDNA as sequencing template. The method was immunoSEQ multiplex PCR; TCRdb's version includes in-frame clones alone and lacks a portion of them. The sample lists some 100,000 clones; just under 60% were seen once. Sequenced material: CD8+ T cells sorted from blood, taken at approximately week 60, from a patient treated with tofacitinib. This receptor was identified in a human donor with alopecia areata.

In DNA form, the CDR3 reads TGTGCCAGCAGCAACGACAGAGCCTACGAGCAGTACTTC. Its protein product is CASSNDRAYEQYF. This sequence joins TRBV7-9 and TRBJ2-7; D may be TRBD1 (5 bases). Trimming stripped 5 bases from V and 2 bases from J, with 10 bases between. The CDR3 spans 13 residues. Per germline, CDR1 SEHNR and CDR2 FQNEAQ (reference sequence).